The following is a T cell receptor (beta chain) sequence with its context. Its target antigen remains unknown. Base-call qualities are not available, and no considerably larger clone is one nucleotide away. The collaborating institutions used their own protocols to collect whole blood in K2EDTA tubes. Collaborator samples were shipped for TCRbeta analysis as frozen whole blood, isolated PBMCs, or DNA extracted from either sample type. This entry comes from a study of blood T cell repertoires in COVID-19 (dated by TCRdb to about 2020). Notes on the research overall: Samples from collaborators originated in the United States, Italy and Spain and spanned both the acute and convalescent phases of COVID-19. The material from the prospective study consisted of cDNA or gDNA derived from T cells, B-cell-depleted T cells, or PBMCs. The dataset comprised deeply sampled blood TCRbeta repertoires from subjects exposed to, actively infected with, or recovered from COVID-19. The repertoires were released in a freely available public database meant as a resource for research on the immune response to SARS-CoV-2. Samples were obtained from the ongoing ImmuneRACE study (first 160 participants) and from some 1,200 subjects provided by 6 global collaborators. The sample metadata nearly always contained a de-identified subject ID, COVID-19 status, age in years and sex. Where available, HLA class I and class II types were obtained from metadata supplied by the sample provider rather than from assay-based typing. The research as a whole found: The amount of clinical and demographic metadata varied by source and participant and was provided uncurated.

TCRbeta CDR3 regions were amplified from genomic DNA by means of the immunoSEQ Assay, a bias-controlled multiplex PCR. In the paper's pipeline: Nucleated cell counts per sample were estimated from amplification of reference gene primers within the assay. To quantify the absolute abundance of each unique TCRbeta CDR3 rearrangement, sequence reads were collapsed and filtered. Productive Simpson clonality was computed per sample as the square root of Simpson's diversity index over productive rearrangements. The immuneACCESS repertoire file appears here via TCRdb, limited to in-frame rearrangements. These files lack a portion of the clones; in checked studies, under half of the deficit traces to unresolved V genes, and the cause of the others is not known. That table furnishes V, J and clone size, whereas the DNA furnished D and trimming. The sample table holds some 200,000 clones, of which 84% were seen once. Together, the top ten hold around 7.3% of the sample.

V sheds 1 base and J sheds 7 bases, leaving 11 bases between their ends. Based on the germline V gene, the CDR1 and CDR2 sequences are MNHNS and SASEGT. The CDR3, from cysteine to phenylalanine, totals 14 residues. CDR3 DNA only is kept here, 42 bases in frame from base 1. This receptor was identified in a woman in her fifties or sixties with active or convalescent COVID-19. The V and J segments used are TRBV6-1 and TRBJ1-5; there is no confident call for the D gene. Sequencing was performed on peripheral blood. The CDR3 sequence is CASSEGTASQPQHF. The base sequence is TGTGCCAGCAGTGAAGGAACCGCGAGCCAGCCCCAGCATTTT.